A single sample is the source of the 8 T cell receptor beta chains below, sequenced in a study of shared clonotypes between healthy human individuals (dated by TCRdb to 2018 to 2021). The method behind the library was the immunoSEQ multiplex PCR assay. TCRdb limited this immuneACCESS table to in-frame rearrangements with V and J called. A share of clones is missing; checked studies link under half to unresolved V genes, and the rest is unexplained. This sample has under 2,500,000 clones in its table, and almost 96% of those were observed once. Approximately 0.13% of the sample belongs to the ten largest clones. Sequenced sample: naive CD4+ T cells sorted from blood. Reading the label with the study, this specimen's cell subset or site is: CD45RA+ positively selected. All receptors derive from a man younger than 30 in good health.

This clone came up once. The gene calls are TRBV5-4 and TRBJ2-3; 11 bases line up with TRBD2. Trimming took 7 bases from V and 0 from J; bases not matched to a gene: 10. The CDR3 sequence is 17 residues long. Germline lookup yields CDR1 SGHNT and CDR2 YYREEE (reference sequence). CDR3 sequence reads: CASWRLAGGPSTDTQYF. Here the CDR3 DNA reads TGTGCCAGCTGGCGGCTAGCGGGGGGACCGAGCACAGATACGCAGTATTTT.

CDR3: CASRQSRQGGADTQYF. As DNA, the CDR3 is TGTGCAAGTCGCCAGAGCAGACAGGGTGGGGCAGATACGCAGTATTTT. The rearrangement uses TRBV12-2 and TRBJ2-3; TRBD1, the table's D call, was not compared with the DNA. TRBV12-2 is a listed pseudogene. This CDR3 contains 16 residues.

This rearrangement joins TRBV5-1 to TRBJ1-6; D unclear. The V end was cut by 0 bases, the J end by 3 bases, with 13 bases between. Germline lookup yields CDR1 SGHRS and CDR2 YFSETQ. The CDR3 totals 17 residues. Written as DNA, the CDR3 is TGCGCCAGCAGCTTGGTTGTAAGACACGACTATAATTCACCCCTCCACTTT. This codes for CASSLVVRHDYNSPLHF.

V and J are TRBV2 and TRBJ2-7; D might be TRBD2 (6 bases). The CDR3 is 15 amino acids. The germline V gene encodes CDR1 SNHLY and CDR2 FYNNEI. V was trimmed by 6 bases and J by 3 bases, leaving 18 bases between them. The CDR3 coding sequence is TGTGCCAGCAGGCGATCCGGGACGGAGGGCTACGAGCAGTACTTC. Encoded protein: CASRRSGTEGYEQYF. Full variable domain (remainder filled in from reference TRBV2 and TRBJ2-7): EPEVTQTPSHQVTQMGQEVILRCVPISNHLYFYWYRQILGQKVEFLVSFYNNEISEKSEIFDDQFSVERPDGSNFTLKIRSTKLEDSAMYFCASRRSGTEGYEQYFGPGTRLTVT.

This rearrangement joins TRBV5-1 to TRBJ1-4; 8 bases are a match to TRBD1. Germline assignment: CDR1 SGHRS and CDR2 YFSETQ. The ends lost 0 bases at V and 0 bases at J; junction bases unmatched: 7. The CDR3 totals 18 residues. The CDR3 coding sequence is TGCGCCAGCAGCTTGGGGACAGGGCTAGGAGCAACTAATGAAAAACTGTTTTTT. Protein product: CASSLGTGLGATNEKLFF.

The chain has TRBV6-4 and TRBJ2-3; D perhaps matches TRBD1 (6 bases). CDR3 size: 18 residues. V was clipped by 4 bases and J by 0 bases, with 20 bases between them. Germline loops: CDR1 MRHNA, CDR2 SNTAGT. CDR3 bases: TGTGCCAGCAGTGCTCCTCCTTTGTGGGGACATAGCACAGATACGCAGTATTTT. Translating it yields CASSAPPLWGHSTDTQYF.

The V call is TRBV29-1, the J call TRBJ2-7; D perhaps matches TRBD2 (6 bases). V was pared by 3 bases and J by 9 bases, with 21 bases between. This CDR3 has 14 residues. The germline CDR1 and CDR2 sequences are SQVTM and ANQGSEA. The CDR3 spells CSVDPGHTLGGQYF. In nucleotides, the CDR3 is TGCAGCGTTGACCCAGGACACACCCTCGGGGGGCAGTACTTC.

Turning to this clone: Other DNA sequences in the same sample also yield this CDR3. The rearrangement links TRBV4-1 to TRBJ1-2, with a possible D match to TRBD1 (6 bases). The CDR3 has 15 amino acids. Germline CDR1 MGHRA, CDR2 YSYEKL. Trimming cost V 1 base and J 2 bases, with 11 bases left between them. The CDR3 nucleotides are TGCGCCAGCAGCCAAGGTTCAGGGGCGAACTATGGCTACACCTTC. Its protein is CASSQGSGANYGYTF.